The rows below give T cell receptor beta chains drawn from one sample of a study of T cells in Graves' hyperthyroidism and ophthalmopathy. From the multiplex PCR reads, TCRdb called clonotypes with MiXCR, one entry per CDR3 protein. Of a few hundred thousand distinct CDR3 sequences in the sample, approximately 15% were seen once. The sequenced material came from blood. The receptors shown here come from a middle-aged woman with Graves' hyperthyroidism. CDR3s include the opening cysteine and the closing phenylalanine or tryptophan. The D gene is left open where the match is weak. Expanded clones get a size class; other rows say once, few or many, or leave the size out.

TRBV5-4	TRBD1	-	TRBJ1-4	CASSSGGTRGDGEKLFF	TGTGCCAGCAGCTCAGGGGGAACCAGGGGCGACGGTGAAAAACTGTTTTTT
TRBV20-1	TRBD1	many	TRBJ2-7	CSAYMTGTSSYEQYF	TGCAGTGCTTATATGACAGGGACCAGCTCCTACGAGCAGTACTTC
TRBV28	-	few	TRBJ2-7	CASSPGNVRDNYEQYF	TGTGCCAGCAGTCCGGGAAATGTGCGGGACAACTACGAGCAGTACTTC
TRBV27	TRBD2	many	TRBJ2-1	CASSRITSGGYNEQFF	TGTGCCAGCAGTCGAATAACTAGCGGGGGATACAATGAGCAGTTCTTC
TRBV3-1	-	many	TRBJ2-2	CASSQDTSANTGELFF	TGTGCCAGCAGCCAAGATACCAGCGCTAACACCGGGGAGCTGTTTTTT
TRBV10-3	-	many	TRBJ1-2	CAISEKGYGYTF	TGTGCCATCAGTGAGAAGGGGTATGGCTACACCTTC
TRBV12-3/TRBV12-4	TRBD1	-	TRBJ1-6	CASTRDRVSTLHF	TGTGCCAGCACCCGGGACAGGGTATCGACCCTCCACTTT
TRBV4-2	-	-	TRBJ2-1	CASSQGLGAYNEQFF	TGTGCCAGCAGCCAAGGTTTAGGCGCCTACAATGAGCAGTTCTTC
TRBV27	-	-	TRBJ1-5	CASREQGHVRQPQHF	TGTGCCAGCAGGGAACAGGGACATGTAAGGCAGCCCCAGCATTTT
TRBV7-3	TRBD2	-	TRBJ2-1	CASSLTGGPNEQFF	TGTGCCAGCAGCTTAACGGGAGGGCCCAATGAGCAGTTCTTC
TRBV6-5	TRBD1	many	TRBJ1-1	CASSYSGTGANTEAFF	TGTGCCAGCAGTTACTCAGGGACAGGGGCGAACACTGAAGCTTTCTTT
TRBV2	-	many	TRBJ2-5	CASSEQASSETQYF	TGTGCCAGCAGTGAACAGGCTAGCTCAGAGACCCAGTACTTC
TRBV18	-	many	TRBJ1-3	CASSARISGNTIYF	TGTGCCAGCTCAGCCAGAATCTCTGGAAACACCATATATTTT
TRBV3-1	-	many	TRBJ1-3	CASSQSGNTIYF	TGTGCCAGCAGCCAGTCTGGAAACACCATATATTTT
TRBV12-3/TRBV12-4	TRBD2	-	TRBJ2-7	CASSSRGAGAYEQYF	TGTGCCAGCAGTTCCCGGGGAGCGGGAGCCTACGAGCAGTACTTC
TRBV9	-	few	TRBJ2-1	CASSVGLVVSYNEQFF	TGTGCCAGCAGCGTAGGGCTAGTTGTCTCCTACAATGAGCAGTTCTTC
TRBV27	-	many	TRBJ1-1	CASFLGTEAFF	TGTGCCAGTTTTTTGGGCACTGAAGCTTTCTTT
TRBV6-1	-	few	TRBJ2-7	CASSELQGYEQYF	TGTGCCAGCAGTGAGCTCCAGGGCTACGAGCAGTACTTC
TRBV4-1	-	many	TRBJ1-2	CASSQGGAKVYGYTF	TGCGCCAGCAGCCAAGGAGGGGCAAAGGTCTATGGCTACACCTTC
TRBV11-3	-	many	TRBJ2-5	CASSLNRMGETQYF	TGTGCCAGCAGCTTAAACCGGATGGGAGAGACCCAGTACTTC
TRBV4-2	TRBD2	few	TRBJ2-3	CASSQDRGSGSSDTQYF	TGTGCCAGCAGCCAAGATCGAGGTAGCGGGAGTTCGGATACGCAGTATTTT
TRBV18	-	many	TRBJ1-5	CASSPDLLSNQPQHF	TGTGCCAGCTCACCGGACTTGCTAAGCAATCAGCCCCAGCATTTT
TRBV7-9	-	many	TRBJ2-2	CASNRGPGNTGELFF	TGTGCCAGCAATCGAGGTCCGGGGAACACCGGGGAGCTGTTTTTT
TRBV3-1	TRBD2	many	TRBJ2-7	CASSQLEAGGREQYF	TGTGCCAGCAGCCAACTAGAGGCGGGAGGGCGCGAGCAGTACTTC
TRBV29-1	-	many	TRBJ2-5	CSVGGYQETQYF	TGCAGCGTTGGTGGTTACCAAGAGACCCAGTACTTC
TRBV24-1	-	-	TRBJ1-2	CAISDFGTGPNYGYTF	TGTGCCATAAGTGATTTCGGCACAGGGCCTAACTATGGCTACACCTTC
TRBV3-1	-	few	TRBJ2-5	CASSRFPHEETQYF	TGTGCCAGCAGCCGGTTCCCCCACGAGGAGACCCAGTACTTC